This T cell receptor (beta chain) was sequenced in a study of blood T cell repertoires in COVID-19. About the research overall: Spain, Italy and the United States supplied samples that represented acute and convalescent COVID-19.

Germline V gene lookup returns CDR1 MNHEY and CDR2 SMNVEV (reference sequence). V was cut by 4 bases and J by 3 bases, with 11 bases left in between. CDR3 size: 14 residues. In the original analysis: Quantification of nucleated cells was approximated via reference gene primer amplification. Clones were sequenced by immunoSEQ multiplex PCR, and TCRdb holds only the in-frame ones, with some missing. Clone size and the V and J calls come from that table; the DNA yielded D and trimming. Of 130,000 to 150,000 clones in the sample, about nine tenths are singletons; the top ten hold 5.5% to 7.5%. In its sample, this clone was seen once.

The sequenced sample consisted of peripheral blood. This receptor was obtained from a man of 80 years or more with acute or convalescent COVID-19. V gene TRBV27 combines with J gene TRBJ2-3; tentative D call: TRBD2 (6 bases). CDR3 sequence (DNA): TGTGCCAGCAGTTGGCGGGAAGGTACAGATACGCAGTATTTT. This gives the protein CASSWREGTDTQYF.